This TCR beta chain came from a study of T cells after posttransplantation cyclophosphamide. Repertoires were generated with immunoSEQ multiplex PCR, while TCRdb's copy carries only in-frame clones and drops some. The sample lists fewer than 20,000 clones; more than 80% were seen once. This CDR3 spans 15 amino acids. Germline values: CDR1 MNHNY, CDR2 SVGAGI (reference sequence). Trimming left V 2 bases short and J 0 bases short, with 11 bases between. Sampled 1 year posttransplant, controls received myeloablative marrow transplants, methotrexate and a calcineurin inhibitor. This rearrangement joins TRBV6-6 to TRBJ2-7; D call uncertain. This TCR was sampled from a male patient between 25 and 40 years old who received an allogeneic stem cell transplant from an unrelated donor, was CMV-positive, and had acute and chronic GVHD. Some of the T cells may derive from the graft donor. This material consisted of PBMCs, taken roughly 470 days after allogeneic stem cell transplant with calcineurin inhibitor and methotrexate. The chain's CDR3 is CASSYDWRSSYEQYF. The CDR3 coding sequence is TGTGCCAGCAGTTACGATTGGCGGAGCTCCTACGAGCAGTACTTC.